These 8 T cell receptor beta chains were sequenced from one sample in a study of blood T cell repertoires in COVID-19. TCRdb keeps only in-frame clones here, not all; method: immunoSEQ multiplex PCR. Among roughly 260,000 clones listed, roughly 89% were seen once. The source material was PBMCs or T cells enriched from blood (not recorded which). The receptors were gathered from a woman younger than 45 with acute COVID-19.

This chain joins TRBV28 and TRBJ1-1; TRBD1 might be the D (6 bases). V gave up 10 bases and J gave up 1 base, with 10 bases separating them. Germline V gene lookup returns CDR1 MDHEN and CDR2 SYDVKM. This CDR3 has 12 residues. The CDR3 DNA is TGTGCCACCCTACAGGGGAACACTGAAGCTTTCTTT. Protein: CATLQGNTEAFF.

V gene TRBV30 combines with J gene TRBJ1-6; D unresolved. CDR3 length: 15 residues. Trimming removed 4 bases from V and 6 bases from J, with 16 bases in between. From germline, CDR1 is GTSNPN and CDR2 SVGIG (reference sequence). The chain's CDR3 is CAWTKSIGGNSPLHF. For the CDR3, the DNA is TGTGCCTGGACCAAATCTATTGGAGGTAATTCACCCCTCCACTTT.

The chain uses TRBV5-1 and TRBJ1-2; a weak D match, TRBD1 (5 bases). Germline CDR1 reads SGHRS; CDR2 reads YFSETQ. Trimming cost V 3 bases and J 4 bases, with 16 bases left between them. This CDR3 region has 15 residues. CDR3 DNA: TGCGCCAGCAGCTCGACGTCAGACAGCTTCTATGGCTACACCTTC. Its translation is CASSSTSDSFYGYTF.

This clone was detected a few times. The chain is built from TRBV14 and TRBJ2-7; 16 nucleotides line up with TRBD2. There are 19 residues in the CDR3. Trimming removed 5 bases from V and 7 bases from J; junction bases left unmatched: 17. Germline-derived CDR1 and CDR2 are SGHDN and FVKESK. Written as DNA, the CDR3 is TGTGCCAGCAGCGCCCCGGGTCTGGGACTAGCGGGGGGGCCTGGGGAGCAGTACTTC. Translation gives CASSAPGLGLAGGPGEQYF.

This clone was seen a few times. The rearrangement uses TRBV11-3 and TRBJ1-1; 7 nucleotides align to TRBD1. V lost 5 bases to trimming and J lost 1 base; unmatched junction nucleotides: 4. The CDR3 loop spans 14 amino acids. Germline V gene lookup returns CDR1 SGHNT and CDR2 YENEEA. The CDR3 loop is CASSRDSSNTEAFF. The CDR3 DNA reads TGTGCCAGCAGCCGGGACAGCTCGAACACTGAAGCTTTCTTT.

The gene calls are TRBV5-1 and TRBJ1-4, with D tentatively TRBD1 (5 bases). CDR3 length: 14 residues. Germline V lookup: CDR1 SGHRS, CDR2 YFSETQ. V gave up 4 bases and J gave up 6 bases, with 13 bases separating them. This CDR3 is CASSTGGVDEKLFF. CDR3 nucleotides: TGCGCCAGCAGCACGGGGGGTGTTGATGAAAAACTGTTTTTT.

The rearrangement links TRBV27 to TRBJ2-1; 8 bases align to TRBD1. The CDR3 sequence is 16 residues long. The V gene end was trimmed by 0 bases and the J gene end by 7 bases; junction bases not matched to a gene: 8. Germline CDR1 reads MNHEY; CDR2 reads SMNVEV (reference sequence). The CDR3 coding sequence is TGTGCCAGCAGTTTATCCCACGGGACAGGAGATAATGAGCAGTTCTTC. Protein sequence: CASSLSHGTGDNEQFF.

The rearrangement joins TRBV28 to TRBJ1-6; possible D gene TRBD1, 5 bases. Trimming shortened V by 0 bases and J by 7 bases, and 13 bases separated the two germline ends. The CDR3 consists of 16 residues. The V gene's germline CDR1 is MDHEN and CDR2 SYDVKM. The CDR3 is CASSLWPGEGNSPLHF. CDR3 coding DNA: TGTGCCAGCAGTTTATGGCCGGGGGAAGGCAATTCACCCCTCCACTTT.